A single sample gave rise to the 23 T cell receptor beta chains below, sequenced in a study of blood T cell repertoires in COVID-19. The method was immunoSEQ multiplex PCR; TCRdb's version includes in-frame clones alone and lacks a portion of them. The sample has more than 95,000 clones, around 80% seen once. Specimen: peripheral blood. The origin of the receptors is a man aged 50-60 years with acute or convalescent COVID-19.

The chain links TRBV10-1 to TRBJ2-1; D may be TRBD1 (5 bases). CDR3 length: 14 residues. The V and J ends lost 4 bases and 6 bases respectively, with 13 bases between them. Germline V gives CDR1 WNHNN, CDR2 SYGVQD (reference sequence). CDR3: CASSALIQGNEQFF. CDR3 DNA: TGCGCCAGCAGTGCCTTAATCCAGGGCAATGAGCAGTTCTTC.

V gene TRBV2 combines with J gene TRBJ2-1; no definite D call. V lost 2 bases to trimming and J lost 6 bases, with 2 bases between them. In germline, CDR1 is SNHLY, CDR2 FYNNEI. The CDR3 runs 11 residues. CDR3 protein: CASSELNEQFF. DNA for the CDR3: TGTGCCAGCAGTGAACTCAATGAGCAGTTCTTC.

The gene calls are TRBV5-4 and TRBJ2-2; 13 nucleotides align to TRBD2. CDR1 and CDR2 from the germline V gene are SGHNT and YYREEE (reference sequence). This CDR3 is 17 amino acids long. V lost 0 bases, J lost 4 bases, and 3 bases stayed unmatched. The CDR3 region has the DNA TGTGCCAGCAGCTTGGGACTAGCGGGAGGAGGCACCGGGGAGCTGTTTTTT. This translates into CASSLGLAGGGTGELFF.

This chain links TRBV2 with TRBJ1-3, with D unclear. From germline, CDR1 is SNHLY and CDR2 FYNNEI. V was pared by 6 bases and J by 0 bases, with 9 bases between. This CDR3 contains 14 residues. CDR3 in amino acids: CASRTYDSGNTIYF. The CDR3 DNA sequence: TGTGCCAGCAGAACCTATGACTCTGGAAACACCATATATTTT.

J is TRBJ1-6 and V is TRBV3-1 (or the pseudogene TRBV3-2); 8 bases line up with TRBD1. Germline loops: CDR1 LGHDT, CDR2 YNNKEL (reference sequence). Trimming at V came to 4 bases and at J to 3 bases, leaving 5 bases not matched to a gene. The CDR3 consists of 16 residues. CDR3: CASSPRTGRYNSPLHF. The CDR3 region has the DNA TGTGCCAGCAGCCCGCGGACAGGGCGCTATAATTCACCCCTCCACTTT.

This clone showed up just a few times. The chain links TRBV29-1 to TRBJ2-1, with 8 bases lining up with TRBD2. The CDR3 has 15 residues. The ends lost 1 base at V and 9 bases at J; junction bases unmatched: 11. Germline CDR1 is SQVTM and CDR2 is ANQGSEA. The CDR3 nucleotides read TGCAGCGTTGAAGTCGGGAGCGGGAGTTATGGTGAGCAGTTCTTC. Protein sequence: CSVEVGSGSYGEQFF.

The rearrangement links TRBV10-3 to TRBJ1-1; 9 bases align to TRBD1. Germline CDR1 ENHRY, CDR2 SYGVKD. The J segment lost 7 bases and the V segment lost 7 bases, leaving 13 bases of the junction unmatched. This CDR3 has 15 residues. Here the CDR3 DNA reads TGTGCCATCACAGCTAGTTTAAGACAGGGGGGTGAAGCTTTCTTT. Amino acids: CAITASLRQGGEAFF.

The chain has TRBV6-5 and TRBJ2-4; 9 bases align to TRBD1. This CDR3 has 11 residues. CDR1 is MNHEY and CDR2 is SVGAGI in the germline V gene. After removal of 2 bases from V and 14 bases from J, the junction contained 1 base not matched to a gene. This CDR3 is CASSYRDREYF. CDR3 DNA sequence: TGTGCCAGCAGTTACCGGGACAGGGAGTACTTC.

This clone was seen many times. Other nucleotide sequences in the sample specify the same CDR3. The chain has TRBV5-1 and TRBJ1-2, with TRBD1 matching 7 bases. Losses at the gene ends were 0 bases for V and 6 bases for J; bases not matched to a gene: 5. The CDR3 consists of 14 residues. The germline gives CDR1 SGHRS, CDR2 YFSETQ. The CDR3 loop reads CASSLGQGFDGYTF. CDR3 sequence (DNA): TGCGCCAGCAGCTTGGGACAGGGTTTCGATGGCTACACCTTC.

The J gene is TRBJ1-5, the V gene TRBV12-5; TRBD1 is a possible D gene (5 bases). CDR3 size: 16 residues. CDR1 LGHNT and CDR2 FRNRAP come from the germline V gene. Deletions cut 0 bases from V and 2 bases from J, with 11 bases between. The CDR3 DNA is TGTGCTAGTGGTTTGGTACGGGGGACGGGCAATCAGCCCCAGCATTTT. Translated, it gives CASGLVRGTGNQPQHF.

The chain carries TRBV9 and TRBJ1-2; D might be TRBD1 (5 bases). There are 11 residues in the CDR3. V gave up 0 bases and J gave up 10 bases, with 7 bases separating them. Per germline, CDR1 SGDLS and CDR2 YYNGEE. The CDR3 sequence: CASSVEGSYTF. For the CDR3, the DNA is TGTGCCAGCAGCGTAGAGGGGTCCTACACCTTC.

The J gene is TRBJ1-1, the V gene TRBV29-1, with D possibly matching TRBD1 (6 bases). Deletions cut 7 bases from V and 2 bases from J, with 14 bases between. The CDR3 spans 13 residues. CDR1 is SQVTM, CDR2 ANQGSEA, per germline. The CDR3 DNA reads as TGCAGCGGGCGGGAGGGGGTTAACACTGAAGCTTTCTTT. Translated, it gives CSGREGVNTEAFF.

The V call is TRBV6-1, the J call TRBJ1-5, with D perhaps TRBD1 (6 bases). The germline V gene has CDR1 MNHNS and CDR2 SASEGT. There are 16 residues in the CDR3. With 6 bases removed from V and 0 bases from J, the gap between germline ends came to 15 bases. DNA of the CDR3: TGTGCCAGCAGAGAAAGGACAGCTTATAGCAATCAGCCCCAGCATTTT. Protein: CASRERTAYSNQPQHF.

In its sample, this clone was seen a few times. The chain combines TRBV19 with TRBJ1-3; D not certain. V gave up 8 bases and J gave up 0 bases, with 14 bases separating them. CDR3 length: 15 residues. Germline CDR1 and CDR2: LNHDA and SQIVND (reference sequence). The CDR3 coding sequence is TGTGCCAGTTGTGGAGACCAGAACTCTGGAAACACCATATATTTT. Protein product: CASCGDQNSGNTIYF.

In this sample, this clone turned up a few times. The same CDR3 can be traced to other DNA sequences in this sample. V usage is TRBV6-5 and J usage is TRBJ1-6; D is possibly TRBD1 (5 bases). The CDR3 consists of 15 residues. Trimming removed 2 bases at V and 6 bases at J, with 11 bases between. Germline V gene data show CDR1 as MNHEY and CDR2 as SVGAGI. CDR3 region: CASSYGGLINSPLHF. CDR3 DNA: TGTGCCAGCAGTTACGGGGGACTGATTAATTCACCCCTCCACTTT.

The J gene is TRBJ2-2, the V gene TRBV7-9; TRBD2 might be the D (7 bases). Germline V CDR1 and CDR2: SEHNR, FQNEAQ (reference sequence). Trimming cost V 3 bases and J 4 bases, with 21 bases left between them. The CDR3 has 18 residues. The CDR3 nucleotides read TGTGCCAGCAGCTTCCCCCAGGGGCGGGGGCTTGTCACCGGGGAGCTGTTTTTT. This translates into CASSFPQGRGLVTGELFF.

This CDR3 is CAWEGDTEAFF. CDR3 bases: TGTGCCTGGGAGGGGGACACTGAAGCTTTCTTT. The gene calls are TRBV30 and TRBJ1-1; D perhaps matches TRBD1 (6 bases). CDR1 and CDR2 from the germline V gene are GTSNPN and SVGIG (reference sequence). This CDR3 contains 11 residues. The V gene lost 5 bases and the J gene lost 3 bases, with 7 bases spanning the gap.

This sequence joins TRBV9 and TRBJ2-1, with a tentative D call TRBD2 (5 bases). The V gene lost 0 bases and the J gene lost 8 bases, with 18 bases spanning the gap. This CDR3 contains 16 residues. The germline CDR1 and CDR2 sequences are SGDLS and YYNGEE. The chain's CDR3 is CASSVGGGPWEHEQFF. In nucleotides, the CDR3 is TGTGCCAGCAGCGTAGGAGGCGGGCCTTGGGAGCATGAGCAGTTCTTC.

The chain joins TRBV11-2 to TRBJ2-2; 10 nucleotides agree with TRBD2. Germline trimming cut 3 bases from V and 4 bases from J; bases unmatched to any gene: 5. This CDR3 contains 16 residues. CDR1 and CDR2 (germline): SGHAT, FQNNGV. The CDR3 sequence: CASSFLAGEGTGELFF. CDR3 coding DNA: TGTGCCAGCAGCTTCCTAGCGGGAGAGGGCACCGGGGAGCTGTTTTTT.

This chain links TRBV15 with TRBJ2-4; 7 bases agree with TRBD2. V was pared by 0 bases and J by 7 bases, with 6 bases of the junction left unmatched. The CDR3 has 15 residues. The V gene's germline CDR1 is LNHNV and CDR2 YYDKDF (reference sequence). Written as DNA, the CDR3 is TGTGCCACCAGCAGAGATCGGGCGCGGGGGAACATTCAGTACTTC. It specifies CATSRDRARGNIQYF.

The chain links TRBV6-5 to TRBJ2-5, with D possibly matching TRBD2 (5 bases). Germline V gene lookup returns CDR1 MNHEY and CDR2 SVGAGI. CDR3 length: 13 residues. The V and J ends lost 5 bases and 5 bases respectively, with 12 bases between them. The CDR3 coding sequence is TGTGCCAGCAGTAACCGACGCGGGGAGACCCAGTACTTC. Translating it yields CASSNRRGETQYF.

The chain employs TRBV7-2 and TRBJ2-1; a weak D match, TRBD2 (7 bases). Trimming removed 5 bases from V and 4 bases from J, with 18 bases in between. This CDR3 comprises 16 residues. Per the germline V gene, CDR1 is SGHTA and CDR2 is FQGNSA. The CDR3 bases are TGTGCCAGCAGCATCGCCATAGGGGGGGGGTACAATGAGCAGTTCTTC. It specifies CASSIAIGGGYNEQFF.

In this sample, this clone turned up once. The chain recombines TRBV5-5 with TRBJ1-1; 7 nucleotides match TRBD1. Looked up from germline, CDR1 is SGHKS and CDR2 is YYEKEE (reference sequence). The CDR3 is made up of 15 amino acids. V was clipped by 0 bases and J by 3 bases; unmatched bases: 5. CDR3 nucleotide sequence: TGTGCCAGCAGCTTGGAGGTCAGGGGGGACACTGAAGCTTTCTTT. Amino acids: CASSLEVRGDTEAFF.